These 7 T cell receptor beta chains were all obtained from the same sample, sequenced in a study of beta chain features in type 1 diabetes. As every portion of the isolated RNA was reverse transcribed, the sequencing read expressed TCRB transcripts. Data came from immunoSEQ multiplex PCR; TCRdb stores just in-frame clones and leaves some out. The sample lists some 300,000 clones; roughly 8% were seen once. Material: central memory CD4+ T cells from blood. The source is a woman aged 18-29 years in good health.

In this sample, this clone turned up a few times. The rearrangement uses TRBV18 and TRBJ1-1; D is unresolved. In germline, CDR1 is KGHSH, CDR2 LQKENI. Trimming removed 5 bases from V and 1 base from J, with 17 bases in between. The CDR3 has 16 amino acids. CDR3 sequence: CASSSAVPGGNTEAFF. The CDR3, as DNA: TGTGCCAGCTCATCCGCGGTCCCGGGTGGGAACACTGAAGCTTTCTTT.

Ten or more counts support this clone. This chain joins TRBV9 and TRBJ2-1; D possibly uses TRBD1 or TRBD2 (6 bases each). The germline V gene has CDR1 SGDLS and CDR2 YYNGEE. The V and J ends lost 1 base and 1 base respectively, with 9 bases between them. The CDR3 sequence is 15 residues long. The CDR3 sequence is CASSVRGDSYNEQFF. CDR3 in DNA: TGTGCCAGCAGCGTAAGGGGGGATTCCTACAATGAGCAGTTCTTC.

The gene calls are TRBV9 and TRBJ2-7; 8 nucleotides align to TRBD2. After removal of 4 bases from V and 5 bases from J, the junction contained 8 bases not matched to a gene. CDR3 length equals 14 residues. Germline values: CDR1 SGDLS, CDR2 YYNGEE. For the CDR3, the DNA is TGTGCCAGCAGCACCCGGGAGGGTCGGAACGAGCAGTACTTC. Translation gives CASSTREGRNEQYF.

This clone was seen more than once but under ten times. This chain links TRBV14 with TRBJ1-1; perhaps TRBD1 as D (5 bases). Trimming shortened V by 4 bases and J by 3 bases, and 15 bases separated the two germline ends. CDR3 size: 15 residues. CDR1 is SGHDN, CDR2 FVKESK, per germline. The CDR3 DNA follows: TGTGCCAGCAGCCGTTGGGCCGTAGGGGACACTGAAGCTTTCTTT. Its translation is CASSRWAVGDTEAFF. The variable domain in full, with the rest retrieved from reference TRBV14 and TRBJ1-1, is EAGVTQFPSHSVIEKGQTVTLRCDPISGHDNLYWYRRVMGKEIKFLLHFVKESKQDESGMPNNRFLAERTGGTYSTLKVQPAELEDSGVYFCASSRWAVGDTEAFFGQGTRLTVV.

This clone was found a few times. The chain uses TRBV6-1 and TRBJ1-1; TRBD1 aligns across 9 bases. J lost 1 base, V lost 6 bases, and 6 bases had no gene match. The CDR3 covers 15 residues. Germline assignment: CDR1 MNHNS and CDR2 SASEGT. As DNA, the CDR3 is TGTGCCAGCAGGCCTGGACAGGGGAAGAACACTGAAGCTTTCTTT. Translated, it gives CASRPGQGKNTEAFF.

The chain has TRBV29-1 and TRBJ1-3; D might be TRBD1 (5 bases). The CDR3 is 13 residues long. Trimming stripped 5 bases from V and 4 bases from J, with 12 bases between. CDR1 is SQVTM and CDR2 is ANQGSEA in the germline V gene. The CDR3 coding sequence is TGCAGCGTTTCAGGGAGGGTCGGAAACACCATATATTTT. Amino acids: CSVSGRVGNTIYF.

The chain joins TRBV5-1 to TRBJ1-2; TRBD1 is a possible D gene (5 bases). V dropped 4 bases and J dropped 0 bases, with 10 bases sitting between them. This CDR3 contains 14 residues. Germline-derived CDR1 and CDR2 are SGHRS and YFSETQ. The CDR3 reads CASSPDSTNYGYTF. As DNA, the CDR3 is TGCGCCAGCAGCCCAGACAGCACTAACTATGGCTACACCTTC.